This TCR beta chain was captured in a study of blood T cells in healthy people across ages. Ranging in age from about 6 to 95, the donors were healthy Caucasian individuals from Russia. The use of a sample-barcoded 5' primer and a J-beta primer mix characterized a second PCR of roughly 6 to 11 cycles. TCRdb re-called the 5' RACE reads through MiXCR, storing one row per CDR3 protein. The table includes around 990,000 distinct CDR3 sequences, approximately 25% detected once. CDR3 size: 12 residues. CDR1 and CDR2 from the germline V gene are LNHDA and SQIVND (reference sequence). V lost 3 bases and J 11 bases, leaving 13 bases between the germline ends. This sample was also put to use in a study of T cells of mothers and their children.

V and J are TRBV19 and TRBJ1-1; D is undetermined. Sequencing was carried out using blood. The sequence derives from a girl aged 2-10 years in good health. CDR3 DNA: TGTGCCAGTAGTATCGACCCGGGGAGCGCTTTCTTT. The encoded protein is CASSIDPGSAFF.